These T cell receptor beta chains were read from a single sample in a study of cytomegalovirus exposure and HLA in healthy donors. Measured with immunoSEQ multiplex PCR; TCRdb has only the in-frame clones, and not every one. The data contain more than 130,000 clones, 80% to 90% of them singletons. The sequencing input was PBMCs. These receptors were collected from a young woman in good health and CMV-seropositive. CDR3s include the opening cysteine and the closing phenylalanine or tryptophan. Each record gives: clone size, D gene, CDR3 length, V gene, J gene, CDR3 DNA, CDR3 protein. A D gene is named only where the DNA matches it firmly. Where a row states a size, it is once, few, many or the class of an expanded clone; other rows omit it.

>-|TRBD2|14|TRBV6-1|TRBJ2-7
TGTGCCAGCAGTGTAAATAGCGGGCCCTACGAGCAGTACTTC
CASSVNSGPYEQYF
>-|TRBD1|15|TRBV30|TRBJ2-7
TGTGCCTGGAGTGTTTTTGGGACAGTGACCTACGAGCAGTACTTC
CAWSVFGTVTYEQYF
>-|-|13|TRBV6-1|TRBJ1-5
TGTGCCAGCAGTGTAACAGTCAATCAGCCCCAGCATTTT
CASSVTVNQPQHF
>-|TRBD2|19|TRBV5-4|TRBJ2-1
TGTGCCAGCAGCTCCCGGACTAGCGGGGGGGTTAGCTCCTACAATGAGCAGTTCTTC
CASSSRTSGGVSSYNEQFF
>-|TRBD1|16|TRBV28|TRBJ1-6
TGTGCCAGCAGGATGGGGTGGACAGGGGAAAATTCACCCCTCCACTTT
CASRMGWTGENSPLHF
>-|TRBD1|17|TRBV28|TRBJ1-3
TGTGCCAGCAGTTACGGTCCGGACAGGGGGTCTGGAAACACCATATATTTT
CASSYGPDRGSGNTIYF
>-|TRBD2|18|TRBV18|TRBJ2-1
TGTGCCAGCTCCCCTCGGGGGTCCGGGACTAGCTCCTACAATGAGCAGTTCTTC
CASSPRGSGTSSYNEQFF
>-|-|15|TRBV7-2|TRBJ1-2
TGTGCCAGCAGCTTAGAGGGGTTCCCTAACTATGGCTACACCTTC
CASSLEGFPNYGYTF
>-|-|11|TRBV27|TRBJ2-1
TGTGCCAGCAGTACATACAATGAGCAGTTCTTC
CASSTYNEQFF
>once|-|14|TRBV10-3|TRBJ2-2
TGTGCCATCAGTGAGTCGAGGGTCTCCGGGGAGCTGTTTTTT
CAISESRVSGELFF
>-|TRBD1|15|TRBV5-1|TRBJ1-4
TGCGCCAGCAGCCTAGAACAGGGGGCGTATGAAAAACTGTTTTTT
CASSLEQGAYEKLFF
>-|-|10|TRBV20-1|TRBJ1-1
TGCAGTGCTAGAGCAGAGGTGGCTTTCTTT
CSARAEVAFF
>-|TRBD1|16|TRBV28|TRBJ1-5
TGTGCCAGCAGTCCTCGACAGGGACGGGGTAATCAGCCCCAGCATTTT
CASSPRQGRGNQPQHF
>-|TRBD1|15|TRBV4-1|TRBJ2-1
TGCGCCAGCAGCCCTCGAAAGGGGGCAGGGAATGAGCAGTTCTTC
CASSPRKGAGNEQFF
>-|-|11|TRBV7-9|TRBJ1-4
TGTGCCAGCACGAATCGGGAAAAACTGTTTTTT
CASTNREKLFF
>-|-|18|TRBV10-1|TRBJ1-2
TGCGCCAGCAGTGAGAGGTCCCTGGGGATAAGGGGTAACTATGGCTACACCTTC
CASSERSLGIRGNYGYTF
>-|-|14|TRBV7-8|TRBJ1-4
TGTGCCAGCAGTTCTCAGGGTAACGGGGAAAAACTGTTTTTT
CASSSQGNGEKLFF
>few|TRBD1|14|TRBV9|TRBJ1-1
TGTGCCAGCAGCGTCGTTGAGGGGGCGGTTGAAGCTTTCTTT
CASSVVEGAVEAFF
>-|-|17|TRBV12-2|TRBJ2-1
TGTGCAAGTCGCTTAGCGCCGGGGCTAGCGGGAGACAATGAGCAGTTCTTC
CASRLAPGLAGDNEQFF
>-|TRBD2|15|TRBV6-1|TRBJ2-4
TGTGCCAGCAGGTTATTGAGGGGACTAGACTACATTCAGTACTTC
CASRLLRGLDYIQYF
>-|TRBD1|16|TRBV5-1|TRBJ1-6
TGCGCCAGCAGCCCCTCGGCCGGGACAGTCGGTTCACCCCTCCACTTT
CASSPSAGTVGSPLHF
>-|-|15|TRBV18|TRBJ1-5
TGTGCCAGCTCACCACAAATAGGAGACAATCAGCCCCAGCATTTT
CASSPQIGDNQPQHF
>once|TRBD2|15|TRBV30|TRBJ2-5
TGTGCCTGGGGATCTGGACTAGCGGGAATAGAGACCCAGTACTTC
CAWGSGLAGIETQYF
>-|-|16|TRBV2|TRBJ2-2
TGCGCCAGCAGTGAATCCGGGAGCCCTAACACCGGGGAGCTGTTTTTT
CASSESGSPNTGELFF
>-|TRBD1|14|TRBV18|TRBJ2-7
TGTGCCAGCTCACCAGGACAGGGGCTGTACGAGCAGTACTTC
CASSPGQGLYEQYF
>-|TRBD2|16|TRBV5-1|TRBJ2-1
TGCGCCAGCAGCTTGCAGGGGACTAGCGGGGGGCCTGAGCAGTTCTTC
CASSLQGTSGGPEQFF
>few|TRBD2|15|TRBV19|TRBJ2-2
TGTGCCACCCAAGCCCTGGCTAGCGGGAGAGGGGAGCTGTTTTTT
CATQALASGRGELFF
>-|-|14|TRBV5-1|TRBJ2-7
TGCGCCAGCAGCTTGGCCCCAGATCTCTACGAGCAGTACTTC
CASSLAPDLYEQYF
>-|TRBD1|14|TRBV7-9|TRBJ1-2
TGTGCCAGCAGCTTCCGGGACAGGGACGATGGCTACACCTTC
CASSFRDRDDGYTF
>-|TRBD1|13|TRBV18|TRBJ1-2
TGTGCCAGCTCAGCAGGACAGGACTATGGCTACACCTTC
CASSAGQDYGYTF
>-|-|13|TRBV2|TRBJ1-1
TGTGCCAGCAGTTTCCTCTCGAACACTGAAGCTTTCTTT
CASSFLSNTEAFF
>-|TRBD1|17|TRBV30|TRBJ1-2
TGTGCCTGGAGGTGGGGCAGGGGGCTTATACATTACTATGGCTACACCTTC
CAWRWGRGLIHYYGYTF
>-|-|18|TRBV5-4|TRBJ1-6
TGTGCCAGCAGTAATATTATGATGGACAGCCATTCAGGTTCACCCCTCCACTTT
CASSNIMMDSHSGSPLHF
>-|TRBD1|15|TRBV27|TRBJ2-3
TGTGCCAGCAGTTTAAGGGACAGGGTCACAGATACGCAGTATTTT
CASSLRDRVTDTQYF
>few|TRBD1|15|TRBV7-9|TRBJ1-5
TGTGCCAGCAGCTTAGGGACAGGTTCCAATCAGCCCCAGCATTTT
CASSLGTGSNQPQHF
>once|-|13|TRBV18|TRBJ1-1
TGTGCCAGCTTCAGTACCATGAACACTGAAGCTTTCTTT
CASFSTMNTEAFF
>-|TRBD1|14|TRBV11-2|TRBJ1-1
TGTGCCAGCAGCTCGGACAGGGGGACCACTGAAGCTTTCTTT
CASSSDRGTTEAFF
>few|TRBD1|12|TRBV6-5|TRBJ2-7
TGTGCCAGCAGTGACAACAGGGGGCGGCAGTACTTC
CASSDNRGRQYF
>-|TRBD2|14|TRBV15|TRBJ2-1
TGTGCCACCAGCAGAGTGAGCGGGGGATTTTCTCAGTTCTTC
CATSRVSGGFSQFF
>few|-|12|TRBV28|TRBJ2-7
TGTGCCAGCAGACTCAGGGGCTACGAGCAGTACTTC
CASRLRGYEQYF
>many|TRBD1|16|TRBV7-3|TRBJ2-2
TGTGCCAGCAGCCTAACCGGACAGGGGAACACCGGGGAGCTGTTTTTT
CASSLTGQGNTGELFF
>-|-|16|TRBV7-9|TRBJ2-7
TGTGCCAGCAGCTCGCGAGGGGGTGCTAGCTCCTACGAGCAGTACTTC
CASSSRGGASSYEQYF